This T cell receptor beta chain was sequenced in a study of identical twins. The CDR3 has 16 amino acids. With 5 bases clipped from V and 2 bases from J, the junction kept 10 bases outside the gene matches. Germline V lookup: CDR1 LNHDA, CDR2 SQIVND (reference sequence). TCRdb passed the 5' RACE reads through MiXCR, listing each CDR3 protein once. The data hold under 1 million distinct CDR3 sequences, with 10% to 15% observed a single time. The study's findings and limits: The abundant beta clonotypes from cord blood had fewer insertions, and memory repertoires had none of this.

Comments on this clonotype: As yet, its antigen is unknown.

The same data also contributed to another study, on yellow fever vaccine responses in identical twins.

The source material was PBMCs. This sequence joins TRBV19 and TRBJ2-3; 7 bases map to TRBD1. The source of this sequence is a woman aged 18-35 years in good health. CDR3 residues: CASSVGDRVDTDTQYF. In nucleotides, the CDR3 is TGTGCCAGTAGTGTTGGAGACAGGGTAGACACAGATACGCAGTATTTT.